This T cell receptor (beta chain) comes out of a study of technical replicates of blood from a few donors. Sequenced by immunoSEQ multiplex PCR; TCRdb stores in-frame clones only, minus some. The sample carries 100,000 or so clones, approximately 96% recorded once. The CDR3 is made up of 14 amino acids. Trimming removed 5 bases from V and 5 bases from J; junction bases left unmatched: 8. CDR1 PRHDT and CDR2 FYEKMQ come from the germline V gene (reference sequence). V and J are TRBV13 and TRBJ2-7; TRBD2 matches at 8 bases. The TCR was taken from a human donor in good health. Sample: T cells isolated from PBMCs. The CDR3 bases are TGTGCCAGCAGCGAGGGGACTAGAGCCCACGAGCAGTACTTC. This gives the protein CASSEGTRAHEQYF. Full variable domain (remainder filled in from reference TRBV13 and TRBJ2-7): AAGVIQSPRHLIKEKRETATLKCYPIPRHDTVYWYQQGPGQDPQFLISFYEKMQSDKGSIPDRFSAQQFSDYHSELNMSSLELGDSALYFCASSEGTRAHEQYFGPGTRLTVT.